This TCR beta chain was sequenced in a study of read filtering for tumor transcriptome and immune sequencing. Background on the study: After DNase treatment, RNA was made into whole-transcriptome libraries.

The CDR3 loop spans 17 amino acids. The V and J ends lost 2 bases and 6 bases respectively, with 21 bases between them. Germline V CDR1 and CDR2: SNHLY, FYNNEI. This library used around 400 ng RNA and molecular barcoded adaptors spanning alpha/delta and beta/gamma chains. TCRdb used MiXCR to reprocess the reads, holding one entry per CDR3 protein. This table has 15,000 to 20,000 distinct CDR3 sequences, around 20% appearing once. The study's findings and limits: In IR-seq, single-read clonotypes were around 80% of clonotypes but around 3.5% of reads.

This clonotype is judged medium-sized. Its antigen is undetermined. The TCR sequence derives from a donor at least 40 years old with multiple myeloma. The sample taken for sequencing was a population of CD138-negative cells sorted from bone marrow. This chain links TRBV2 with TRBJ2-3; perhaps TRBD2 as D (6 bases). Written as DNA, the CDR3 is TGTGCCAGCAGTGAATCCCGGGACTCTTCTTTTGGTGATACGCAGTATTTT. It is translated as CASSESRDSSFGDTQYF. Combining the CDR3 with reference TRBV2 and TRBJ2-3 gives the whole variable domain EPEVTQTPSHQVTQMGQEVILRCVPISNHLYFYWYRQILGQKVEFLVSFYNNEISEKSEIFDDQFSVERPDGSNFTLKIRSTKLEDSAMYFCASSESRDSSFGDTQYFGPGTRLTVL.